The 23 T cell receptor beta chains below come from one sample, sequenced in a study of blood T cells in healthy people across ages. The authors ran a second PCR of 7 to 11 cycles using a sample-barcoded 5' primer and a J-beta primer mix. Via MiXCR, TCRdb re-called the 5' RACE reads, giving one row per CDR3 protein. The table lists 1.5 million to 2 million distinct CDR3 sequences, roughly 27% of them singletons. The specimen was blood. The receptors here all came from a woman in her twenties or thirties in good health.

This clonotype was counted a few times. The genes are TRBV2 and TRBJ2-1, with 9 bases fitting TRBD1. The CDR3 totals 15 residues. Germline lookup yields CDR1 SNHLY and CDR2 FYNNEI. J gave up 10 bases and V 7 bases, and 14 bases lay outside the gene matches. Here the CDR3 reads CASISAPGGQGEQFF. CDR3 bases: TGTGCCAGCATATCGGCGCCCGGGGGACAGGGAGAGCAGTTCTTC.

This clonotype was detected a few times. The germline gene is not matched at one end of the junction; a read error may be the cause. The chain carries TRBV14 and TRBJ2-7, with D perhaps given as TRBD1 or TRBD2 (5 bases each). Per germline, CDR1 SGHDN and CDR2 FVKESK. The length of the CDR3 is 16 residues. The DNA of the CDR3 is TGTACCAGCAGCCAAGATCGGGGCCAGGTCGCCCACGAGCAGTACTTC. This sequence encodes CTSSQDRGQVAHEQYF. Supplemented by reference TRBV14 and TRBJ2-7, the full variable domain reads EAGVTQFPSHSVIEKGQTVTLRCDPISGHDNLYWYRRVMGKEIKFLLHFVKESKQDESGMPNNRFLAERTGGTYSTLKVQPAELEDSGVYFCTSSQDRGQVAHEQYFGPGTRLTVT.

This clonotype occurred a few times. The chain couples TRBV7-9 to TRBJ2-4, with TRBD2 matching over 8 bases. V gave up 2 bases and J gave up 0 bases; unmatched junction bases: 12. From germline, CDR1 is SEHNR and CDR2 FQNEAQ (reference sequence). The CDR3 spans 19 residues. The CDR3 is CASSLTSGVFVLAKNIQYF. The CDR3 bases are TGTGCCAGCAGCTTAACTAGCGGAGTTTTCGTACTAGCCAAAAACATTCAGTACTTC.

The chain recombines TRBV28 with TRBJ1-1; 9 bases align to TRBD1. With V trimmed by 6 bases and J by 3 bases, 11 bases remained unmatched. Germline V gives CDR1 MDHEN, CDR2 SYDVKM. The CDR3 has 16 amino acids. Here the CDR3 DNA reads TGTGCCAGCAGCCTCCCGGACAGGGGAACGGACACTGAAGCTTTCTTT. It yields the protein CASSLPDRGTDTEAFF.

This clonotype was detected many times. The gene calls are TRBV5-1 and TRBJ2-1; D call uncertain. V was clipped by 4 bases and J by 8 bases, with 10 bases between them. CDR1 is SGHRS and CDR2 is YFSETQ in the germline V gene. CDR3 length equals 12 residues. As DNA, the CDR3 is TGCGCCAGCAGCCCCCAGTGGGATGAGCAGTTCTTC. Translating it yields CASSPQWDEQFF.

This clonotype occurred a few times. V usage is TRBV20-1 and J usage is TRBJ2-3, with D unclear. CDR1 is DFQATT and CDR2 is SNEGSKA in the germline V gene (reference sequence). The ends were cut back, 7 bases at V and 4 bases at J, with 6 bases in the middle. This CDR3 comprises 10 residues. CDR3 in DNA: TGCAGTGGCGAGGCAGATACGCAGTATTTT. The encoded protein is CSGEADTQYF.

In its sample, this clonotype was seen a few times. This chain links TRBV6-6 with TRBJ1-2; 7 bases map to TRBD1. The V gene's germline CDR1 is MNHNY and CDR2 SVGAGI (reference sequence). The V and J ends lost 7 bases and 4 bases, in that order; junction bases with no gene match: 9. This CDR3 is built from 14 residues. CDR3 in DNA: TGTGCCAGCATGAGCAGGGGGTCGCCCTATGGCTACACCTTC. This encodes CASMSRGSPYGYTF.

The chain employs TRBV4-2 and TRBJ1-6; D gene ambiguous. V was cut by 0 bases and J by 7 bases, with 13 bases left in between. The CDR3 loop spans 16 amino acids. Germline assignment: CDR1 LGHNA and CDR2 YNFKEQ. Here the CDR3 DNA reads TGTGCCAGCAGCCAAGAGTCCGCGACGGGCAATTCACCCCTCCACTTT. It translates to CASSQESATGNSPLHF.

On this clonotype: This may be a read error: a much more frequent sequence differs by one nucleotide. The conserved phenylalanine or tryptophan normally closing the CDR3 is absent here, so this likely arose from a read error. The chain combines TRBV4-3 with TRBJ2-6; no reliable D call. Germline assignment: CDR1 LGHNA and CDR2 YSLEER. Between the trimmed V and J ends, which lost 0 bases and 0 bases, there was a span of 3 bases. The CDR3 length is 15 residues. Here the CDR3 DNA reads TGCGCCAGCAGCCAAGAGCACTCTGGGGCCAACGTCCTGACTTGC. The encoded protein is CASSQEHSGANVLTC.

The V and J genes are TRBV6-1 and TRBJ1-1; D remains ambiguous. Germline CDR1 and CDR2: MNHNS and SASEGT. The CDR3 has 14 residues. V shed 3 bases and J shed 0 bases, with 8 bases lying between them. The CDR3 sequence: CASSDTSLNTEAFF. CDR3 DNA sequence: TGTGCCAGCAGTGACACCAGCCTGAACACTGAAGCTTTCTTT.

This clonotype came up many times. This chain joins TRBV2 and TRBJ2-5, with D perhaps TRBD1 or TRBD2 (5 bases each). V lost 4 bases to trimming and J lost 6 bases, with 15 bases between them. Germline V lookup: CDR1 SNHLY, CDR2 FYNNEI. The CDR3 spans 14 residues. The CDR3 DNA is TGTGCCAGCAGTGGGGACCGTAGTACAAAGACCCAGTACTTC. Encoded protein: CASSGDRSTKTQYF.

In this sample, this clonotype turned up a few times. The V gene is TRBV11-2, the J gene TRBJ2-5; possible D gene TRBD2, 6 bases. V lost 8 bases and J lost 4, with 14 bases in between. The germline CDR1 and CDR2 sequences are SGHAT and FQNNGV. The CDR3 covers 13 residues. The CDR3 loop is CASGPGVGETQYF. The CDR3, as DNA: TGTGCCAGCGGGCCGGGGGTCGGAGAGACCCAGTACTTC.

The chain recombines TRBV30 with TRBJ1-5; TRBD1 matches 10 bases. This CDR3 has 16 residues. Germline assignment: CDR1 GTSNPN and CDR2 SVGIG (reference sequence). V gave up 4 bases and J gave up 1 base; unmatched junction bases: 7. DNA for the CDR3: TGTGCCTGGAATTGGGCGGGACAGGGGAGCAATCAGCCCCAGCATTTT. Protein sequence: CAWNWAGQGSNQPQHF.

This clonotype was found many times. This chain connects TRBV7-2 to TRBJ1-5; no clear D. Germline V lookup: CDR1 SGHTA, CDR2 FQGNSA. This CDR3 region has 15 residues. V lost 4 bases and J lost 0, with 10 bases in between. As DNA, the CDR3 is TGTGCCAGCAGCTCTGACGGGTATAGCAATCAGCCCCAGCATTTT. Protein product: CASSSDGYSNQPQHF.

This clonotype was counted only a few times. DNA of the CDR3: TGTGCCAGCAGCCACGGGGGGGACTTTCGCGGAGAGACCCAGTACTTC. The encoded protein is CASSHGGDFRGETQYF. V and J are TRBV7-2 and TRBJ2-5; 8 bases agree with TRBD2. Looked up from germline, CDR1 is SGHTA and CDR2 is FQGNSA. The ends lost 5 bases at V and 4 bases at J; junction bases unmatched: 12. This CDR3 is built from 16 residues.

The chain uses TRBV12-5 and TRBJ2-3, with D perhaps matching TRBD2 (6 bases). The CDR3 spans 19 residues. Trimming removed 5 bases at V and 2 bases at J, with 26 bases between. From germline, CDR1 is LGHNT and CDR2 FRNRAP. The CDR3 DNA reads TGTGCTAGTGGTCCCCTGGGGGGAGTCCAAGGACGGGACACAGATACGCAGTATTTT. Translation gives CASGPLGGVQGRDTDTQYF.

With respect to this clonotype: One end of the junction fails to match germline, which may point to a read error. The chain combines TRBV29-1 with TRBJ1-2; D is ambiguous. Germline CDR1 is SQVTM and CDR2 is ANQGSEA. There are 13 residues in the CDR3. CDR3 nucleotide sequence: TGCAGCGTTGATAAAAGGCCTAACTATGACTACACCTTC. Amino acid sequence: CSVDKRPNYDYTF.

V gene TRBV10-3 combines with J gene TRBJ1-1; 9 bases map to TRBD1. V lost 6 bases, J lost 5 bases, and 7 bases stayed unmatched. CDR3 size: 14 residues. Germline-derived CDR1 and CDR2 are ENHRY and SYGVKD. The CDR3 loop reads CAIRGTGRVTEAFF. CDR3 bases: TGTGCCATCAGGGGGACAGGGAGAGTTACTGAAGCTTTCTTT.

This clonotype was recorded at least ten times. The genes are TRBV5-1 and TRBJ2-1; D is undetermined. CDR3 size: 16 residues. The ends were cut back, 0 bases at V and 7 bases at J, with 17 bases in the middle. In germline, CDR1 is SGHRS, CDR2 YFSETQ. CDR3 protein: CASSLARIRPANEQFF. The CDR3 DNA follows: TGCGCCAGCAGCTTGGCGCGTATACGGCCAGCAAATGAGCAGTTCTTC.

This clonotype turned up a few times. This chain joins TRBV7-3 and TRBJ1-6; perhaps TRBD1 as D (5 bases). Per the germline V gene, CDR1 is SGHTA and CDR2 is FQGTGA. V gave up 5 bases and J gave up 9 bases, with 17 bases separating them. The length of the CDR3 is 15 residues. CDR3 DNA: TGTGCCAGCAGCCCCACCGGGGCGGGAAGTTCACCCCTCCACTTT. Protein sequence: CASSPTGAGSSPLHF.

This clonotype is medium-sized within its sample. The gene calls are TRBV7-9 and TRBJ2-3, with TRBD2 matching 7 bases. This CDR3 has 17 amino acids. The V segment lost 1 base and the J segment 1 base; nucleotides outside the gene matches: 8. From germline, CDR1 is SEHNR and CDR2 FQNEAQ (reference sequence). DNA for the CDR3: TGTGCCAGCAGCTTAGGGCAAGCGGGATCCCGCACAGATACGCAGTATTTT. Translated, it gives CASSLGQAGSRTDTQYF.

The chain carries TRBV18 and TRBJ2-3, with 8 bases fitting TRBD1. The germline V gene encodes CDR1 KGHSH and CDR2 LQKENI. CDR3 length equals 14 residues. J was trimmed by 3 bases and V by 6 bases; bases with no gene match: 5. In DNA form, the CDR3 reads TGTGCCAGCTCCGGACAGGGCGCGACAGATACGCAGTATTTT. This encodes CASSGQGATDTQYF.

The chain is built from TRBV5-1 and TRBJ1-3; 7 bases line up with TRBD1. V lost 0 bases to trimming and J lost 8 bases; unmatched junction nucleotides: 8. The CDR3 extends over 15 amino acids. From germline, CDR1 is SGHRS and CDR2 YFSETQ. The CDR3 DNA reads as TGCGCCAGCAGCTTGGAACAGGGGCCGGGCGACACCATATATTTT. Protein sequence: CASSLEQGPGDTIYF.